The T cell receptor beta chain under discussion was sequenced for a study of CD8 T cells in Susac syndrome. The RNA, about 0.45 to 1 ug, was put through reverse transcription using random hexamers. TCRdb reprocessed the immunoSEQ multiplex PCR reads via MiXCR and lists one record per CDR3 protein. The table records roughly 330,000 distinct CDR3 sequences, 90% to 95% of them present only once. The V end was cut by 0 bases, the J end by 4 bases, with 18 bases between. Germline V gives CDR1 GTSNPN, CDR2 SVGIG (reference sequence). This CDR3 is 16 amino acids long. The source of this sequence is a human donor with multiple sclerosis. Input material: CD4+ T cells from PBMCs. This chain links TRBV30 with TRBJ2-5; the D call may be TRBD1 or TRBD2 (5 bases each). CDR3 amino acids: CAWSVSFLAQGETQYF. In nucleotides, the CDR3 is TGTGCCTGGAGTGTATCGTTCCTAGCTCAGGGAGAGACCCAGTACTTC.